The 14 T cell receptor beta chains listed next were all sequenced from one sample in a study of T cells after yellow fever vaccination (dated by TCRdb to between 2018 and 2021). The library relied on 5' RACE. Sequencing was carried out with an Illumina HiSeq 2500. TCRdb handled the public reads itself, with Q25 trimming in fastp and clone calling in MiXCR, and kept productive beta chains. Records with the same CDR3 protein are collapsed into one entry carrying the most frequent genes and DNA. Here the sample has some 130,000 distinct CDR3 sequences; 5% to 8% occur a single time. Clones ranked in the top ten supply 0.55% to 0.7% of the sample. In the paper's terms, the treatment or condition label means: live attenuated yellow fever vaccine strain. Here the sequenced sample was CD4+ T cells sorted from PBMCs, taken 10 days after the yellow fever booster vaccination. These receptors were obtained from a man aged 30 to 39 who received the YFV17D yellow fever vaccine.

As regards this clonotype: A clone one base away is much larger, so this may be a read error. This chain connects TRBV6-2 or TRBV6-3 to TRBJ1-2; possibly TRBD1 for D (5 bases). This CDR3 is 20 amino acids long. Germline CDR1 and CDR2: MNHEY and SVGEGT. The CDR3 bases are TGTGCCAGCCGTTACGTAGGGACGGGGCGGGGAAGTAAAGACAATTATGGCTACACCTTC. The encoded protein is CASRYVGTGRGSKDNYGYTF.

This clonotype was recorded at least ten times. This CDR3 reads CASSLSQQSGFRTGELFF. As DNA, the CDR3 is TGTGCCAGCAGTTTAAGCCAACAGTCGGGGTTTCGCACCGGGGAGCTGTTTTTT. The chain combines TRBV12-3 or TRBV12-4 with TRBJ2-2, with D possibly being TRBD2 (5 bases). Trimming left V 2 bases short and J 4 bases short, with 20 bases between. The CDR3 extends over 18 amino acids.

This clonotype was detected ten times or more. The CDR3 DNA reads TGTGCCAGCAGTTACTCCTATCAGACCGGGGAGCTGTTTTTT. Encoded protein: CASSYSYQTGELFF. The V and J genes are TRBV6-2 or TRBV6-3 and TRBJ2-2; no clear D gene. V lost 0 bases to trimming and J lost 5 bases, with 7 bases between them. Germline CDR1 is MNHEY and CDR2 is SVGEGT. The CDR3 is 14 residues long.

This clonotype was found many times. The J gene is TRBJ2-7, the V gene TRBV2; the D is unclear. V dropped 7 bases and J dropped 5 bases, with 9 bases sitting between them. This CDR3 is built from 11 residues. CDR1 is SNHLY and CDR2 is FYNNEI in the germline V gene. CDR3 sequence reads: CASTQFDEQYF. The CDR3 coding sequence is TGTGCCAGCACCCAGTTTGACGAGCAGTACTTC.

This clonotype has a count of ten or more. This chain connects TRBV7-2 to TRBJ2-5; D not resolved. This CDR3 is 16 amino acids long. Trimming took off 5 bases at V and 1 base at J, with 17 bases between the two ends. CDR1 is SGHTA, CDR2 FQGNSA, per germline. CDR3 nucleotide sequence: TGTGCCAGCAGCACCCGGATCGGAACGGTCCAAGAGACCCAGTACTTC. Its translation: CASSTRIGTVQETQYF.

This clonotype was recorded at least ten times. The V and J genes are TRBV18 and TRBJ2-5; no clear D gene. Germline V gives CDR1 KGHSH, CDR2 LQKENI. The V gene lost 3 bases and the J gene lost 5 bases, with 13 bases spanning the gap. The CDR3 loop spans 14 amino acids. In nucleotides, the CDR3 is TGTGCCAGCTCACCGATTGAAGTAAGGGAGACCCAGTACTTC. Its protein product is CASSPIEVRETQYF.

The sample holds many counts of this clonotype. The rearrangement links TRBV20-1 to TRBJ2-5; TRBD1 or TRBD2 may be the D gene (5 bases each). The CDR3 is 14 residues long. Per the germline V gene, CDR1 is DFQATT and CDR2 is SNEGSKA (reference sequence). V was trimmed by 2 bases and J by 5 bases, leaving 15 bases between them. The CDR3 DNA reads TGCAGTGCTAGAATTGGGGGAAGTAGGGAGACCCAGTACTTC. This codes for CSARIGGSRETQYF.

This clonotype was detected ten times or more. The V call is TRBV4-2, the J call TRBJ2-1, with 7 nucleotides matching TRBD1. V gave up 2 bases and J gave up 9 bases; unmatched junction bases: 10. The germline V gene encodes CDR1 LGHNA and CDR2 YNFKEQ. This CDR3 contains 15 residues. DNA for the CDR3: TGTGCCAGCAGCCAACTGGCGGACTCAGGGGGTGAGCAGTTCTTC. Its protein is CASSQLADSGGEQFF.

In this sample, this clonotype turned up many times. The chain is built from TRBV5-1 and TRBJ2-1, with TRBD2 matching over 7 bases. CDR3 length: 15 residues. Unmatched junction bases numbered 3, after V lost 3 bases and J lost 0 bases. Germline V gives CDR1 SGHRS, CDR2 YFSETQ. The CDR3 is CASSSPSGSYNEQFF. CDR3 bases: TGCGCCAGCAGCTCTCCTAGCGGCTCCTACAATGAGCAGTTCTTC.

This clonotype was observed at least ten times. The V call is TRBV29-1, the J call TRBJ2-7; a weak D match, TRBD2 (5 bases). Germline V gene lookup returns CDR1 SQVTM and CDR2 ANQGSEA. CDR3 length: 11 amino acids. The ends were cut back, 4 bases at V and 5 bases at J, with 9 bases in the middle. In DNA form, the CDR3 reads TGCAGCGTTGGAGCCGGGAACGAGCAGTACTTC. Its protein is CSVGAGNEQYF.

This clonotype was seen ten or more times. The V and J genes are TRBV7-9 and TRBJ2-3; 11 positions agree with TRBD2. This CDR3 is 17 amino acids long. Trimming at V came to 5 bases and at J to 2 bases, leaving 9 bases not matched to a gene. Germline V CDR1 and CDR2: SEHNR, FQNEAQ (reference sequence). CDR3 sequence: CASSDARLAGNTDTQYF. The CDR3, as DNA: TGTGCCAGCAGCGACGCTCGACTAGCGGGAAACACAGATACGCAGTATTTT.

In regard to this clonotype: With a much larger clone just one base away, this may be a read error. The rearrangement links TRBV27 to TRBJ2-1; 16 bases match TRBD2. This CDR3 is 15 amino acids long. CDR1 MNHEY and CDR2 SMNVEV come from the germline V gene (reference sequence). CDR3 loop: CASRQGLAGGYELFF. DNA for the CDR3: TGTGCCAGCAGGCAGGGACTAGCGGGAGGGTATGAGCTGTTCTTC.

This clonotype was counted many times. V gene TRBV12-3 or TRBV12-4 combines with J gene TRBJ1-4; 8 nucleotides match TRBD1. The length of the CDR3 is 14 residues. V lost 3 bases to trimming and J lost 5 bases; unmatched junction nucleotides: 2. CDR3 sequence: CASSFRTGNEKLFF. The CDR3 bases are TGTGCCAGCAGTTTCCGGACAGGGAATGAAAAACTGTTTTTT.

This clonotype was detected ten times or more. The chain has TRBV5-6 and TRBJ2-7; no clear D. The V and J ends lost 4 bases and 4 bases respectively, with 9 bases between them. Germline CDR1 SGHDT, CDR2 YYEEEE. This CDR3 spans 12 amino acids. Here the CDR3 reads CASSLRVYEQYF. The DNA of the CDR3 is TGTGCCAGCAGCCTTAGGGTGTACGAGCAGTACTTC.